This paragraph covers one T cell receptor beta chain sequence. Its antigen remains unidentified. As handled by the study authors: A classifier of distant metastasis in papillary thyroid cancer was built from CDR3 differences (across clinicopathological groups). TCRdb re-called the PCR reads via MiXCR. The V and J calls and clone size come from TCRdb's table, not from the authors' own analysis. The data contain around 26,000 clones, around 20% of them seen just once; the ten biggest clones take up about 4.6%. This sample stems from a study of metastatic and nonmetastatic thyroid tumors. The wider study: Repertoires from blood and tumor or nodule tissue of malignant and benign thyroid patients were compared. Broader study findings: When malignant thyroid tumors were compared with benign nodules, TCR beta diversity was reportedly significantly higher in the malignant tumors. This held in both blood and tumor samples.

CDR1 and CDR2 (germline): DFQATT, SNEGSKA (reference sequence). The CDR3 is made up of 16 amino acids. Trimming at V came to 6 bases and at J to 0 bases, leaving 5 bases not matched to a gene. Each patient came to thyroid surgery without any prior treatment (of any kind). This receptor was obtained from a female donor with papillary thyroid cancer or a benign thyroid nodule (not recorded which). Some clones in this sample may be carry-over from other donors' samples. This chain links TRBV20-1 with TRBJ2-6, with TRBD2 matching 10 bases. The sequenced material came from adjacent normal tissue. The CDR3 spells CSAQREGRSGANVLTF. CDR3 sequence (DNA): TGCAGTGCCCAGCGGGAGGGCCGCTCTGGGGCCAACGTCCTGACTTTC.